Sequencing of this T cell receptor beta chain was carried out in a study of shared clonotypes between healthy human individuals (dated by TCRdb to 2020 to 2022). Broadly, across the study: The cohort comprised a couple of women and a few men aged 18 to 49 years. To estimate repertoire size and how much clonotypes are shared between individuals, the study performed deep sequencing of blood TCR repertoires from a handful of healthy adults. For each donor, CD4 naive and CD4 memory were each run on three plates, CD8 naive on two plates, and CD8 memory on one plate. Libraries were prepared and TCR repertoires were sequenced by different laboratories using diverse techniques, in order to increase sequencing depth and limit assay-specific biases. Between about 0.85 and 9.5 billion PBMCs per donor were obtained by leukapheresis. The study at large found these results: Pairwise subsampling led to the expectation that sequencing depth would affect the degree of clonotype sharing among donors. When four donors were compared, the shared fraction of clonotypes was 5% to 6.5% for naive CD4, over 3% for naive CD8, 2% to 2.5% for memory CD4, and roughly 0.4% for memory CD8. Because the study included only a small number of donors, the genetic and exposure-history diversity represented was limited. Incomplete sequencing was indicated by rarefaction of sorted-subset datasets, despite the large sequencing depth. Sampling was limited to blood, and TCR repertoires in tissue likely differ from TCR repertoires in blood. Naive subsets generally had larger estimated clonotype richness than memory subsets. Clonotypes shared by all four sorted-subset donors showed higher generation probabilities than non-shared clonotypes.

V loses 4 bases, J loses 0 bases, and the germline ends lie 15 bases apart. Spanning cysteine to phenylalanine, the CDR3 consists of 16 amino acids. Only the CDR3 DNA stays, 48 bases, in frame from base 1. CDR1 and CDR2 (KGHSH, LQKENI) derive from the germline V gene. Using the deep immunoSEQ assay, multiplex PCR amplified TCR CDR3 regions from genomic DNA. For each cell subset, the extracted genomic DNA was distributed evenly across all wells of several immunoSEQ 96-well plates, and each plate served as one replicate. Each replicate PCR for sorted subsets received about 0.2 ug genomic DNA, equal to roughly 33,000 T cell genomes. Purified libraries were measured with a Qubit 3.0 fluorometer, size-checked on a Bioanalyzer 2100, and measured again with the KAPA Library Quantification kit. Every immunoSEQ 96-well plate was sequenced on a dedicated single-read 150-cycle Illumina NextSeq 550 flow cell. Regarding the original processing steps: Because the immunoSEQ output included only junctional sequences and no quality scores, the filtering could not be the same as the filtering used for full-length reads. To assign V/J genes and CDR3, sequences were annotated using PyIR, a Python wrapper for IgBLAST v1.9, with IMGT germline references. Reads were removed for weak V/J assignments (E-value above 1e-6), missing CDR3, stop codons, out-of-frame junctions, or ambiguous translated residues. V3J clonotypes were defined as sequences sharing the same inferred V gene, J gene, and CDR3 amino acid sequence. To compute the percentage overlap between repertoires, the number of shared unique clonotypes was divided by the size of the smaller repertoire. Three approaches were used to assess repertoire richness: RTK rarefaction, the Chao1 estimator, and Recon v2.1 estimates of unobserved clonotypes. Generation probabilities were computed with OLGA for all TCRbeta clonotypes obtained by the gDNA method from a handful of donors. TCRdb mirrors the immuneACCESS table, restricted to in-frame sequences. Some clones are absent from its copies; in checked studies, under half trace to an unresolved V gene, and the reason for the others is unknown. V and J calls and clone size follow that table, whereas D and trimming were derived from the DNA. Counted in this sample were over 850,000 clones; approximately 80% of them appeared once. The ten largest clones add up to 0.5% to 0.6% of the sample.

On this clone itself: The antigen it binds to is not known. Per-nucleotide qualities are absent, and no much larger clonotype sits a single base away.

Donors were healthy HIV-negative adults with no recently reported acute infections or vaccinations. Every donor was a Caucasian adult living in Nashville, Tennessee, USA. Magnetic negative selection was used to enrich CD4+ T cells, after which naive cells were positively selected on CD45RA and the negative fraction became the memory subset. Blood was obtained by leukapheresis, after which PBMCs were separated by Ficoll-Histopaque density gradient centrifugation and cryopreserved in liquid nitrogen vapor phase. Analytical flow cytometry was used to check the purity and quantity of each magnetically sorted T cell population. From each sorted fraction, genomic DNA was isolated and quantified by UV absorbance on a Nanodrop 2000c.

In this chain, TRBV18 is recombined with TRBJ2-5; the D segment is perhaps TRBD1 or TRBD2, each sharing 5 matched bases. The source is a man between 18 and 29 years old in good health. Some clones in this sample may be carry-over from other donors' samples. The sample comprised memory CD4+ T cells from PBMCs. This specimen's cell subset or site label, per the study, means: CD45RA-negative fraction. CDR3 protein: CASSRVEGSYQETQYF. The sequenced DNA: TGTGCCAGCTCACGAGTTGAGGGGTCGTACCAAGAGACCCAGTACTTC.